The rows below give T cell receptor beta chains drawn from one sample of a study of blood T cell repertoires in COVID-19. Some clones are missing from TCRdb's copy, which holds only in-frame ones; the method was immunoSEQ multiplex PCR. This table has 100,000 or so clones, 91% appearing once. What was sequenced was peripheral blood. These receptors were obtained from a man aged 50-59 years with acute or convalescent COVID-19. CDR3s include the opening cysteine and the closing phenylalanine or tryptophan. D genes are given only for firm matches. Expanded clones get a size class; other rows say once, few or many, or leave the size out.

d_gene,j_gene,abundance,v_gene,CDR3nt,CDR3aa
.,TRBJ2-3,.,TRBV19,TGTGCCAGTAGTCCCACAGGGATCGGCACAGATACGCAGTATTTT,CASSPTGIGTDTQYF
TRBD1,TRBJ1-1,.,TRBV7-2,TGTGCCAGCAGCGCGGGACAGTTGAACACTGAAGCTTTCTTT,CASSAGQLNTEAFF
.,TRBJ1-1,.,TRBV5-1,TGCGCCAGCAGAACGGAGGGGGGAGGGACTGAAGCTTTCTTT,CASRTEGGGTEAFF
.,TRBJ1-2,once,TRBV19,TGTGCCAGTAGTCCGTGGGGCAGGCCAGACTATGGCTACACCTTC,CASSPWGRPDYGYTF
.,TRBJ1-3,.,TRBV18,TGTGCCAGCTCGAAGCCGGGGACTTCTGGAAACACCATATATTTT,CASSKPGTSGNTIYF
TRBD1,TRBJ1-5,.,TRBV4-2,TGTGCCAGCAGCCAACAGGGACAGGGGCCTGAATATAGCAATCAGCCCCAGCATTTT,CASSQQGQGPEYSNQPQHF
TRBD1,TRBJ1-2,.,TRBV27,TGTGCCAGCAGTCTGACAGGGTCCTATGGCTACACCTTC,CASSLTGSYGYTF
.,TRBJ1-5,many,TRBV3-1/TRBV3-2,TGTGCCAGCAGCCAACTGGGGGGATTACAGCCCCAGCATTTT,CASSQLGGLQPQHF
.,TRBJ1-2,.,TRBV20-1,TGCAGTGCTAGCACAGGGAGTGGCTACACCTTC,CSASTGSGYTF
.,TRBJ2-2,.,TRBV7-9,TGTGCCAGCACCTACGAGGCGGGCGTGGGAGGGGAGCTGTTTTTT,CASTYEAGVGGELFF
TRBD1,TRBJ2-1,.,TRBV5-1,TGCGCCAGCAGCTTGGAATTTTTGGGACAGATTGCAGGCAATGAGCAGTTCTTC,CASSLEFLGQIAGNEQFF
TRBD1,TRBJ1-6,.,TRBV28,TGTGCCAGCAGTTTAAGACAGGGGGCAAGTTCACCCCTCCACTTT,CASSLRQGASSPLHF
.,TRBJ2-2,.,TRBV27,TGTGCCAGCAGTTTGCGGTCAAGGAACGGGGAGCTGTTTTTT,CASSLRSRNGELFF
.,TRBJ1-5,.,TRBV18,TGTGCCAGCTCACCAACTACCGTGGATCAGCCCCAGCATTTT,CASSPTTVDQPQHF
.,TRBJ1-5,once,TRBV28,TGTGCCAGCCACTCTTACAATCAGCCCCAGCATTTT,CASHSYNQPQHF
TRBD1,TRBJ1-5,.,TRBV5-5,TGTGCCAGCAGCTCGGGACAGGGGTCCAGGAGGCCCCAGCATTTT,CASSSGQGSRRPQHF
.,TRBJ2-7,.,TRBV5-1,TGCGCCAGCAGTTGGGACACCTCTAGGAGCTCCTACGAGCAGTACTTC,CASSWDTSRSSYEQYF
TRBD1,TRBJ1-1,.,TRBV2,TGTGCCAGCAGTGCGAGACAGGGGGCACGGACTGAAGCTTTCTTT,CASSARQGARTEAFF
.,TRBJ2-6,.,TRBV19,TGTGCCAGTAGTGAAAGGGGCCGGTCTGGGGCCAACGTCCTGACTTTC,CASSERGRSGANVLTF
TRBD2,TRBJ2-6,.,TRBV7-8,TGTGCCAGCAGCTTAGCGGGGAGGGCTGGGGCCAACGTCCTGACTTTC,CASSLAGRAGANVLTF
.,TRBJ1-2,.,TRBV23-1,TGCGCCAGCAGTCCAAGTTTGGGGGGGAAAGGAGGCTACACCTTC,CASSPSLGGKGGYTF
TRBD2,TRBJ2-1,.,TRBV11-2,TGTGCCAGCAGCTTAGCCGGGGGGACCTCCTACAATGAGCAGTTCTTC,CASSLAGGTSYNEQFF
TRBD1,TRBJ1-2,many,TRBV2,TGTGCCAGCAGAGCCGGACAGGGGGCGGATTTGCGGTACACCTTC,CASRAGQGADLRYTF
.,TRBJ1-1,.,TRBV3-1/TRBV3-2,TGTGCCAGCAGCCAAGAACGTCCAGGGGTTAAAGCTTTCTTT,CASSQERPGVKAFF
.,TRBJ1-6,.,TRBV7-2,TGTGCCAGCAGCTTAGACAGGGCGAATTCACCCCTCCACTTT,CASSLDRANSPLHF
.,TRBJ2-5,.,TRBV5-1,TGCGCCAGCAGCTCCTTGTCTAACGGGGGGACCCAGTACTTC,CASSSLSNGGTQYF
TRBD1,TRBJ1-4,.,TRBV19,TGTGCCAGTAGTTCCACAGGGGTGTCTTGGGAAAAACTGTTTTTT,CASSSTGVSWEKLFF
.,TRBJ2-7,.,TRBV2,TGTGCCAGCAGTCAAGACAGCCTTACCTACGAGCAGTACTTC,CASSQDSLTYEQYF
.,TRBJ2-7,.,TRBV11-2,TGTGCCAGCAGCTTAGTACACTTCCAGGCATCCGAGCAGTACTTC,CASSLVHFQASEQYF
.,TRBJ1-6,.,TRBV28,TGTGCCAGCAGTTTAAATCAGGTGCTTCAGGCACCCCTCCACTTT,CASSLNQVLQAPLHF
TRBD1,TRBJ1-1,.,TRBV6-5,TGTGCCAGCAGTAGGTCCAGGGGGCACACTGAAGCTTTCTTT,CASSRSRGHTEAFF
TRBD1,TRBJ1-4,.,TRBV19,TGTGCCAGTAGTTTCGGACAGGGGCCGCGTGAAAAACTGTTTTTT,CASSFGQGPREKLFF
.,TRBJ1-1,.,TRBV29-1,TGCAGCGTTGAAGACAGGGTCCGTGAAGCTTTCTTT,CSVEDRVREAFF
.,TRBJ1-6,.,TRBV27,TGTGCCAGCAGTTTATTTGGCAGTCTCTCCTATAATTCACCCCTCCACTTT,CASSLFGSLSYNSPLHF
.,TRBJ1-4,once,TRBV19,TGTGCCAGTAGTACTCGACAGGCAACTAATGAAAAACTGTTTTTT,CASSTRQATNEKLFF
.,TRBJ2-7,.,TRBV27,TGTGCCAGCAGTGCGTATATTGACTACGAGCAGTACTTC,CASSAYIDYEQYF
.,TRBJ2-7,.,TRBV5-6,TGTGCCAGTTCCAGGGCCGGCTACGAGCAGTACTTC,CASSRAGYEQYF
.,TRBJ1-2,.,TRBV2,TGTGCCAGCAGTGATAGTCGAGGACTCTTCCTCCGGGGCTACACCTTC,CASSDSRGLFLRGYTF
TRBD2,TRBJ2-7,.,TRBV4-2,TGTGCCAGCAGCCCGACTAGCGGGGGGGCCTACGAGCAGTACTTC,CASSPTSGGAYEQYF
.,TRBJ1-1,.,TRBV5-1,TGCGCCAGCAGCTTGATTTCTGAGGTGAACACTGAAGCTTTCTTT,CASSLISEVNTEAFF
.,TRBJ1-2,.,TRBV12-3/TRBV12-4,TGTGCCAGCAGTTTAGGCCAGTATGGCTACACCTTC,CASSLGQYGYTF
TRBD2,TRBJ2-2,.,TRBV5-6,TGTGCCAGCAGCTTTACTAGCGGGGGCCCGAACACCGGGGAGCTGTTTTTT,CASSFTSGGPNTGELFF
.,TRBJ1-6,.,TRBV19,TGTGCCAGTATGAGAAACAGGAACCAAAATTCACCCCTCCACTTT,CASMRNRNQNSPLHF
.,TRBJ1-5,once,TRBV11-3,TGTGCCAGCAGCAAGGGGCAGCAGGATCAGCCCCAGCATTTT,CASSKGQQDQPQHF
.,TRBJ1-2,.,TRBV4-2,TGTGCCAGCAGCCAAGTGTACGAAACGCGGGGCTACACCTTC,CASSQVYETRGYTF
.,TRBJ1-6,.,TRBV18,TGTGCCAGCTCACCTTCCCAAGTGAGCTCCTATAATTCACCCCTCCACTTT,CASSPSQVSSYNSPLHF
.,TRBJ2-2,.,TRBV12-3/TRBV12-4,TGTGCCAGCAGTTTCGACGGAGGCGGGGAGCTGTTTTTT,CASSFDGGGELFF
.,TRBJ1-2,.,TRBV6-5,TGTGCCAGCAGTTACCCAGGGCGCGGCTACACCTTC,CASSYPGRGYTF
TRBD1,TRBJ1-2,.,TRBV9,TGTGCCAGCAGCCCCTCAGGGACAGGAACTAACTATGGCTACACCTTC,CASSPSGTGTNYGYTF
TRBD1,TRBJ2-3,.,TRBV7-6,TGTGCCAGCAGCCCCGGACAGGGCACGCAGTATTTT,CASSPGQGTQYF
TRBD1,TRBJ1-2,.,TRBV3-1/TRBV3-2,TGTGCCAGCAGCCAAAGGGGGCTCAGTGGCTACACCTTC,CASSQRGLSGYTF
TRBD1,TRBJ1-5,.,TRBV19,TGTGCCAGTAGTATAGGGACAGGGAAGAATCAGCCCCAGCATTTT,CASSIGTGKNQPQHF
TRBD1,TRBJ2-1,.,TRBV12-3/TRBV12-4,TGTGCCATCGGAGACAGGGAAGACAATGAGCAGTTCTTC,CAIGDREDNEQFF
.,TRBJ1-4,.,TRBV6-5,TGTGCCAGCAACATCTGGGGAGAACTGTTTTTT,CASNIWGELFF